The 5 T cell receptor beta chains listed next were all sequenced from one sample in a study of shared clonotypes between healthy human individuals. CD45RO-negative, CCR7-selected cells formed the naive CD8 fraction, which excluded terminally differentiated effector memory CD45RA+ cells. TCRdb's copy holds only in-frame clones and misses some; the assay was immunoSEQ multiplex PCR. The sample includes around 2,000,000 clones, about 92% seen only once; the top ten take around 1.7%. Sequences were obtained from naive CD8+ T cells from PBMCs. All receptors derive from a man aged 18 to 30 in good health. Some clones in this sample may be carry-over from other donors' samples.

The chain uses TRBV4-3 and TRBJ2-7; possibly TRBD2 for D (6 bases). Germline loops: CDR1 LGHNA, CDR2 YSLEER. The CDR3 spans 13 residues. The germline V and J ends were trimmed by 2 bases and 9 bases, with 14 bases remaining between them. DNA for the CDR3: TGCGCCAGCAGCCAACTGGAGGGGTTTGGGCAGTACTTC. Translation: CASSQLEGFGQYF.

V gene TRBV7-8 combines with J gene TRBJ2-1, with 14 bases matching TRBD2. Germline V lookup: CDR1 SGHVS, CDR2 FQNEAQ. The CDR3 covers 18 residues. J gave up 0 bases and V 4 bases, and 5 bases lay outside the gene matches. CDR3 sequence reads: CASSSGLAGASSYNEQFF. The CDR3 DNA follows: TGTGCCAGCAGCTCGGGACTAGCGGGGGCAAGCTCCTACAATGAGCAGTTCTTC.

The J gene is TRBJ1-1, the V gene TRBV19; D may be TRBD1 (5 bases). Germline V lookup: CDR1 LNHDA, CDR2 SQIVND (reference sequence). V lost 1 base to trimming and J lost 1 base, with 10 bases between them. This CDR3 contains 15 residues. The CDR3: CASSIVTGPNTEAFF. DNA of the CDR3: TGTGCCAGTAGTATAGTTACAGGTCCGAACACTGAAGCTTTCTTT. Based on the CDR3 plus reference TRBV19 and TRBJ1-1, the full variable domain is DGGITQSPKYLFRKEGQNVTLSCEQNLNHDAMYWYRQDPGQGLRLIYYSQIVNDFQKGDIAEGYSVSREKKESFPLTVTSAQKNPTAFYLCASSIVTGPNTEAFFGQGTRLTVV.

This chain uses TRBV20-1 with TRBJ1-1; D is unresolved. V lost 1 base and J lost 11, with 11 bases in between. Germline CDR1 is DFQATT and CDR2 is SNEGSKA (reference sequence). The length of the CDR3 is 11 residues. Written as DNA, the CDR3 is TGCAGTGCTAGAGTTGGTTCGTCGGCTTTCTTT. Protein sequence: CSARVGSSAFF.

The rearrangement uses TRBV6-1 and TRBJ2-7, with 13 positions matching TRBD2. The germline V gene encodes CDR1 MNHNS and CDR2 SASEGT. The CDR3 length is 15 residues. J was trimmed by 6 bases and V by 5 bases; bases with no gene match: 7. CDR3 nucleotide sequence: TGTGCCAGCAGTATCCGGACTAGCGGGAGTGGCGAGCAGTACTTC. Its translation: CASSIRTSGSGEQYF.